This T cell receptor (beta chain) was recovered during a study of blood T cell repertoires in COVID-19. Study background: Samples of COVID-19 (acute and convalescent) were obtained from the United States, Italy and Spain. From T cells, B-cell-depleted T cells, or PBMCs came the material, which was cDNA or gDNA.

Assay: immunoSEQ multiplex PCR; the TCRdb copy retains only in-frame clones and omits some. The repertoire holds roughly 150,000 clones, with roughly four fifths as singletons. Germline V lookup: CDR1 SGDLS, CDR2 YYNGEE. This CDR3 has 14 residues. V lost 4 bases to trimming and J lost 8 bases; unmatched junction nucleotides: 8. The receptor was isolated from a man between 65 and 85 years old with active or convalescent COVID-19. The sample consisted of peripheral blood. The chain couples TRBV9 to TRBJ1-3, with 8 bases matching TRBD1. This chain's CDR3 is CASSPTGTGDTIYF. The DNA for the CDR3 is TGTGCCAGCAGCCCAACGGGGACAGGAGACACCATATATTTT.